This TCR beta chain is drawn from a study of beta chain features in type 1 diabetes (dated 2018 in TCRdb). At the level of the whole study: Patients and healthy donors did not differ in mean age, gender distribution, total cell number or subset yield. The study compared TCRB repertoires of sorted circulating CD4+ T cell subsets between recently diagnosed type 1 diabetes patients and matched healthy donors. Regulatory and stem cell-like memory subsets were isolated from only 8 patients and roughly 8 healthy donors, whereas naive and central memory subsets came from all 28 donors. A total of roughly 110 million sorted cells were examined across all samples, and the number of cells per subset was strongly correlated with RNA yield. The full study reports these points: PCR might favor shorter templates, but patient and control samples were amplified and corrected together, so any skew would affect both groups equally. Type 1 diabetes patients showed a moderate but significant shortening of TCRB CDR3 length in all four CD4+ subsets. The naive, central memory and regulatory TCRB repertoires appeared to resemble one another more closely among patients than among healthy donors. Because cDNA was sequenced instead of genomic DNA, activated cells with high expression could be over-represented, although the groups did not differ in activation or CD3 levels. Because small numbers of individuals were included in the HLA sub-analyses, any influence of HLA type on TCRB rearrangement was left unresolved. At VDJ recombination sites, type 1 diabetes patients had fewer insertions and more deleted nucleotides, which implies abnormalities in thymic rearrangement.

The CDR3 contains 14 residues, cysteine and phenylalanine counted. Only CDR3 DNA is held: 42 bases, read in frame from base 1. V sheds 0 bases and J sheds 2 bases, leaving 8 bases between their ends. Looking up the germline V gene (reference sequence) yields CDR1 LNHNV and CDR2 YYDKDF. From each donor, a single peripheral blood sample of about 110 mL on average was drawn into heparinised tubes. Using a panel that included CD45RO, CCR7, CD25, CD127, CD95 and CD27, naive, central memory, regulatory and stem cell-like memory CD4+ T cells were sorted on a BD FACSAria II. Every sorted population had a purity above 95%. PBMCs were separated immediately by Lymphoprep density gradient centrifugation and were stained directly, without being cultured. To minimize batch effects, samples were stained and sorted in pairs, one healthy donor with one patient per experiment. A note on this clone: No antigen is known for it. No much larger clonotype is one base removed from it; base qualities were not supplied.

The entire amount of isolated RNA was reverse transcribed using the High Capacity cDNA Reverse Transcription Kit, so the sequenced TCRB transcripts were expressed ones. Deep immunoSEQ sequencing was performed on naive, central memory and regulatory T cell samples, with an average of roughly 3.3 million total reads per sample. After sorted cells were lysed in RLT buffer, RNA was extracted with DNase-treated RNeasy Micro or Mini kits, with the choice depending on cell number. To prevent cross-contamination, every cell subset was processed on its own, while patient and healthy donor samples were processed together. TCRB sequences were amplified from cDNA with the immunoSEQ multiplex PCR, producing 87-bp fragments spanning the CDR3 region. Sequencing of the amplicons was done on the Illumina HiSeq platform. The original methods were these. PCR bias was corrected computationally using synthetic template baselines, and reads within Hamming distance 2 were collapsed, with unmergeable singletons discarded. By aligning reads against IMGT, V, D and J genes, CDR3 length, and insertions or deletions at six rearrangement sites were assigned. Within each subset, clonotype counts were normalized to sorted cell number, and only after that were true diversity and Gini coefficients computed with the tcR R package. The overlap coefficient, calculated on TCRB nucleotide sequences, was used to quantify repertoire sharing. As a proxy for the pre-selection repertoire, out-of-frame TCRB sequences from naive cells were analyzed. Drawn from immuneACCESS, this table holds only the in-frame rearrangements with V and J called that TCRdb kept. Clones are partly lost; checked studies trace under half to an unresolved V gene and leave the rest unexplained. The V and J calls and clone size were taken over from that table, and D and trimming were inferred from the DNA. The sample table holds some 900,000 clones, of which about a sixth were seen once. 0.02% to 0.025% of the sample comes from the top ten.

The rearrangement joined TRBV15 to TRBJ2-7; the D gene assignment is ambiguous. Input material: naive CD4+ T cells from blood. The cell subset or site label here, explained by the study, means: true naive CD4+ T cells. The TCR originated in a young woman in good health. The CDR3 region has the sequence CATSRDFGAYEQYF. The DNA sequence is TGTGCCACCAGCAGAGATTTCGGAGCCTACGAGCAGTACTTC.